The 8 T cell receptor beta chains presented below share a single source sample, sequenced in a study of cytomegalovirus exposure and HLA in healthy donors. The repertoire was sequenced with immunoSEQ multiplex PCR; TCRdb's copy has only in-frame clones and lacks some. Found here are 71,000 or so clones, 94% of them singletons; the top ten hold about 3.3%. Sequenced: PBMCs. Receptors were obtained from a young woman in good health and CMV-seropositive.

This chain connects TRBV7-8 to TRBJ1-2; 9 nucleotides match TRBD1. Trimming cost V 4 bases and J 4 bases; bases outside gene matches: 4. In germline, CDR1 is SGHVS, CDR2 FQNEAQ. This CDR3 has 14 amino acids. DNA of the CDR3: TGTGCCAGCAGCTCGGGACAGGGTGGCTATGGCTACACCTTC. This encodes CASSSGQGGYGYTF.

The V call is TRBV6-5, the J call TRBJ2-7; TRBD2 is a possible D gene (5 bases). Germline V CDR1 and CDR2: MNHEY, SVGAGI. This CDR3 comprises 14 residues. V was cut by 0 bases and J by 3 bases, with 9 bases left in between. In nucleotides, the CDR3 is TGTGCCAGCAGTTACTCAGGACTGCACTACGAGCAGTACTTC. Its protein product is CASSYSGLHYEQYF.

The table lists this clone with a count of one. The J gene is TRBJ2-1, the V gene TRBV5-1; D uncertain. In germline, CDR1 is SGHRS, CDR2 YFSETQ. V lost 1 base, J lost 4 bases, and 9 bases lay in between. The CDR3 is 14 residues long. CDR3 bases: TGCGCCAGCAGCTTGACAATTATTTACAATGAGCAGTTCTTC. Protein product: CASSLTIIYNEQFF.

The genes are TRBV5-6 and TRBJ2-5, with a weak D call TRBD1 (6 bases). This CDR3 region has 14 residues. Deletions cut 3 bases from V and 2 bases from J, with 11 bases between. From germline, CDR1 is SGHDT and CDR2 YYEEEE. The CDR3 DNA is TGTGCCAGCAGCTCCAGGGGATTACAAGAGACCCAGTACTTC. Translation: CASSSRGLQETQYF.

CDR3 region: CASSLARGGRIAEAFF. DNA for the CDR3: TGTGCCAGCAGCTTAGCGCGGGGGGGCCGGATCGCTGAAGCTTTCTTT. The rearrangement links TRBV7-2 to TRBJ1-1, with D perhaps matching TRBD1 (6 bases). The CDR3 spans 16 residues. The germline CDR1 and CDR2 sequences are SGHTA and FQGNSA. With 0 bases removed from V and 6 bases from J, the gap between germline ends came to 17 bases.

The chain employs TRBV28 and TRBJ1-5, with no clear D. Germline-derived CDR1 and CDR2 are MDHEN and SYDVKM. V was clipped by 3 bases and J by 7 bases, with 25 bases between them. The CDR3 has 18 amino acids. CDR3 residues: CASSFLFVGQIQRQPQHF. The DNA of the CDR3 is TGTGCCAGCAGTTTCCTTTTTGTCGGTCAAATCCAGAGGCAGCCCCAGCATTTT.

This chain uses TRBV5-1 with TRBJ2-7; 10 bases match TRBD2. The V gene end was trimmed by 4 bases and the J gene end by 5 bases; junction bases not matched to a gene: 9. Germline V gives CDR1 SGHRS, CDR2 YFSETQ. The CDR3 is 15 amino acids. CDR3 in amino acids: CASSTSLAGLDEQYF. DNA for the CDR3: TGCGCCAGCAGCACCTCACTAGCGGGACTGGACGAGCAGTACTTC.

This clone has only one observation. V and J are TRBV12-1 and TRBJ2-1; the DNA was not compared with TRBD1, the D call given in the table. TRBV12-1 constitutes a pseudogene. CDR3 size: 17 residues. The CDR3 nucleotides are TGTGCCAGCAGCTTTTGCAGGGGCCCGAGCTCCTACAATGAGCAGTTCTTC. Translated, it gives CASSFCRGPSSYNEQFF.